A single sample gave rise to the 12 T cell receptor beta chains below, sequenced in a study of OX40 agonist ivuxolimab in advanced cancers. Assay used: immunoSEQ multiplex PCR; TCRdb lists only in-frame clones, some missing. The table lists tens of thousands of clones, approximately 83% of them singletons. The input for sequencing was CD4+ or CD8+ T cells sorted from blood, taken in a trial of the OX40 agonist ivuxolimab. The receptor source for this set is an adult with an advanced solid tumor such as melanoma, head and neck, liver or kidney cancer.

Comment on this clone: Germline and junction disagree at one end, which may indicate a read error. This chain connects TRBV7-7 to TRBJ2-5; 9 nucleotides align to TRBD1. Germline V lookup: CDR1 SSHAT, CDR2 FNYEAQ (reference sequence). This CDR3 spans 15 amino acids. The CDR3 spells CASSLNRGREETQYF. Here the CDR3 DNA reads TGTGCTAGCAGCTTAAACAGGGGGCGTGAAGAGACCCAGTACTTC.

This clone has only one observation. The chain employs TRBV5-1 and TRBJ1-4; perhaps TRBD1 as D (5 bases). Trimming left V 3 bases short and J 2 bases short, with 11 bases between. The germline CDR1 and CDR2 sequences are SGHRS and YFSETQ. CDR3 length equals 15 residues. Here the CDR3 reads CASSSPGSTNEKLFF. CDR3 DNA sequence: TGCGCCAGCAGCTCCCCAGGGAGTACTAATGAAAAACTGTTTTTT.

The chain uses TRBV9 and TRBJ2-2; D gene ambiguous. Trimming removed 1 base at V and 7 bases at J, with 11 bases between. CDR3 length: 14 amino acids. Germline V gives CDR1 SGDLS, CDR2 YYNGEE. CDR3 nucleotide sequence: TGTGCCAGCAGCGTAATCCCGGTCGGCGGGGAGCTGTTTTTT. Amino acid sequence: CASSVIPVGGELFF. Variable domain in full (rest from reference TRBV9 and TRBJ2-2): DSGVTQTPKHLITATGQRVTLRCSPRSGDLSVYWYQQSLDQGLQFLIQYYNGEERAKGNILERFSAQQFPDLHSELNLSSLELGDSALYFCASSVIPVGGELFFGEGSRLTVL.

The chain joins TRBV29-1 to TRBJ2-4; possible D gene TRBD2, 5 bases. This CDR3 has 16 residues. V dropped 4 bases and J dropped 5 bases, with 21 bases sitting between them. Germline lookup yields CDR1 SQVTM and CDR2 ANQGSEA. This CDR3 reads CSVGLSGGLSQNIQYF. The CDR3 DNA follows: TGCAGCGTTGGGTTATCGGGTGGACTTTCTCAAAACATTCAGTACTTC.

The V and J genes are TRBV15 and TRBJ2-7, with D possibly TRBD1 on 6 matching bases. Trimming stripped 0 bases from V and 13 bases from J, with 13 bases between. This CDR3 spans 12 amino acids. Germline CDR1 LNHNV, CDR2 YYDKDF (reference sequence). Here the CDR3 reads CATSRDGGREYF. The CDR3 region has the DNA TGTGCCACCAGCAGAGATGGGGGCAGGGAATACTTC.

This chain links TRBV7-9 with TRBJ2-7; D is possibly TRBD1 (7 bases). Trimming left V 2 bases short and J 6 bases short, with 17 bases between. Germline V gives CDR1 SEHNR, CDR2 FQNEAQ (reference sequence). The CDR3 contains 15 residues. This CDR3 is CASSLIQGGVGEQYF. As DNA, the CDR3 is TGTGCCAGCAGCTTAATCCAGGGGGGCGTCGGCGAGCAGTACTTC.

The chain carries TRBV7-3 and TRBJ1-5; TRBD1 aligns across 10 bases. Germline V gene data show CDR1 as SGHTA and CDR2 as FQGTGA. The V segment lost 2 bases and the J segment 2 bases; nucleotides outside the gene matches: 3. The CDR3 sequence is 16 residues long. The CDR3 is CASSLAGTGGNQPQHF. The CDR3 DNA sequence: TGTGCCAGCAGCTTAGCCGGGACAGGGGGCAATCAGCCCCAGCATTTT.

The gene calls are TRBV13 and TRBJ2-3; 7 bases align to TRBD2. CDR3 size: 15 residues. Germline assignment: CDR1 PRHDT and CDR2 FYEKMQ (reference sequence). The V gene end was trimmed by 1 base and the J gene end by 3 bases; junction bases not matched to a gene: 4. The CDR3 here is CASSLARGETDTQYF. CDR3 sequence (DNA): TGTGCCAGCAGCTTAGCTCGGGGGGAGACAGATACGCAGTATTTT.

This CDR3 reads CASRRDLNTEAFF. For the CDR3, the DNA is TGTGCCAGCAGACGGGATTTGAACACTGAAGCTTTCTTT. V is TRBV6-6 and J is TRBJ1-1; D unclear. Per germline, CDR1 MNHNY and CDR2 SVGAGI (reference sequence). The length of the CDR3 is 13 residues. V lost 6 bases and J lost 0, with 8 bases in between.

In the case of this clone: An end of the junction does not agree with germline; a read error may underlie this. This chain connects TRBV7-7 to TRBJ2-2; 8 positions agree with TRBD2. Germline CDR1 is SSHAT and CDR2 is FNYEAQ (reference sequence). The CDR3 has 16 amino acids. The CDR3 DNA follows: TGTGCTAGCAGCCGACAAGCGGGAGAGAACACCGGGGAGCTGTTTTTT. The encoded protein is CASSRQAGENTGELFF.

The CDR3 loop reads CTSSQDVLRDPGVNEKLFF. The CDR3 DNA follows: TGCACCAGCAGCCAAGATGTCCTCAGGGATCCGGGGGTTAATGAAAAACTGTTTTTT. The genes are TRBV1 and TRBJ1-4. TRBV1 is a pseudogene segment. The CDR3 sequence is 19 residues long.

The chain is built from TRBV27 and TRBJ2-2; 7 bases are a match to TRBD1. Germline V gene data show CDR1 as MNHEY and CDR2 as SMNVEV (reference sequence). The J segment lost 4 bases and the V segment lost 0 bases, leaving 2 bases of the junction unmatched. This CDR3 contains 15 residues. The CDR3 bases are TGTGCCAGCAGTTTATCGACAGGGATCACCGGGGAGCTGTTTTTT. It encodes CASSLSTGITGELFF.